A selection of T cell receptor beta chains follows, all from one sample in a study of T cell changes during pregnancy in multiple sclerosis. Sequencing was performed with immunoSEQ multiplex PCR; in TCRdb, only in-frame clones are kept and a portion is missing. The table includes about 38,000 clones, 75% to 95% detected once. The source material was CD4+ T cells from peripheral blood mononuclear cells, sampled in the third trimester of pregnancy. The receptors come from a female donor in good health, enrolled as a control in a pregnancy study. Each CDR3 is given with its conserved first and last residue. A D gene is named only where the DNA matches it firmly. Clone sizes are given selectively: once, few, many, or a class where the clone is expanded.

size	D	J	length	V	CDR3	DNA
NA	NA	TRBJ2-2	16	TRBV7-8	CASSFWQQSNTGELFF	TGTGCCAGCAGCTTCTGGCAACAGTCCAACACCGGGGAGCTGTTTTTT
NA	TRBD2	TRBJ2-1	14	TRBV14	CASRMTSGDSEQFF	TGTGCCAGCAGGATGACTAGCGGGGATTCAGAGCAGTTCTTC
NA	TRBD1	TRBJ1-5	15	TRBV6-6	CASSRQGISNQPQHF	TGTGCCAGCAGTCGACAGGGGATTAGCAATCAGCCCCAGCATTTT
NA	NA	TRBJ1-1	12	TRBV29-1	CSGGGYPAEAFF	TGCAGCGGGGGGGGTTACCCGGCTGAAGCTTTCTTT
NA	NA	TRBJ1-5	15	TRBV7-2	CASSLGWTVNQPQHF	TGTGCCAGCAGTCTAGGTTGGACAGTAAATCAGCCCCAGCATTTT
NA	NA	TRBJ1-4	11	TRBV20-1	CSASRGEKLFF	TGCAGTGCTAGTCGGGGGGAAAAACTGTTTTTT
NA	TRBD1	TRBJ1-2	15	TRBV6-1	CASSEAGQGAYGYTF	TGTGCCAGCAGTGAAGCAGGACAGGGCGCCTATGGCTACACCTTC
NA	NA	TRBJ2-4	15	TRBV10-3	CATQAVQGAKNIQYF	TGTGCCACCCAAGCCGTACAGGGAGCCAAAAACATTCAGTACTTC
NA	NA	TRBJ2-2	15	TRBV6-1	CASRYTGRGIGELFF	TGTGCCAGCAGATATACAGGGAGGGGGATCGGGGAGCTGTTTTTT
once	NA	TRBJ1-5	14	TRBV6-1	CASRHRVGNQPQHF	TGTGCCAGCAGACACAGGGTAGGAAATCAGCCCCAGCATTTT
NA	NA	TRBJ2-3	13	TRBV11-3	CASSLVEADTQYF	TGTGCCAGCAGCTTAGTCGAGGCAGATACGCAGTATTTT
NA	NA	TRBJ1-4	15	TRBV5-1	CASRPAGQVNEKLFF	TGCGCCAGCAGGCCCGCGGGGCAGGTTAATGAAAAACTGTTTTTT
NA	TRBD2	TRBJ2-1	15	TRBV28	CASSTTGLGNNEQFF	TGTGCCAGCAGTACAACGGGACTAGGTAACAATGAGCAGTTCTTC
NA	TRBD1	TRBJ1-5	15	TRBV6-4	CASSESTGGNQPQHF	TGTGCCAGCAGTGAATCCACAGGGGGCAATCAGCCCCAGCATTTT
NA	TRBD1	TRBJ1-4	20	TRBV27	CASSLSPGQGARRVNEKLFF	TGTGCCAGCAGTTTATCCCCGGGACAGGGGGCGCGTAGGGTAAATGAAAAACTGTTTTTT
NA	NA	TRBJ1-5	14	TRBV28	CASSPNRLDQPQHF	TGTGCCAGCAGCCCTAACAGGCTCGACCAGCCCCAGCATTTT
NA	NA	TRBJ1-1	15	TRBV9	CASTLDPGRGAEAFF	TGTGCCAGCACCTTAGACCCGGGGCGGGGGGCTGAAGCTTTCTTT
NA	TRBD1	TRBJ2-7	16	TRBV5-1	CASSPTPDRAAYEQYF	TGCGCCAGCAGCCCGACCCCTGACAGGGCCGCCTACGAGCAGTACTTC
NA	NA	TRBJ2-3	14	TRBV19	CASKQGGEGDTQYF	TGTGCCAGTAAACAGGGGGGGGAAGGGGATACGCAGTATTTT
NA	TRBD2	TRBJ2-7	14	TRBV6-1	CASMGRAHSYEQYF	TGTGCCAGCATGGGGAGGGCACACTCCTACGAGCAGTACTTC
NA	TRBD1	TRBJ2-1	16	TRBV4-1	CASSSVTGESYNEQFF	TGCGCCAGCAGCTCCGTGACAGGGGAGTCCTACAATGAGCAGTTCTTC
NA	NA	TRBJ1-5	13	TRBV7-6	CASSAIQYQPQHF	TGTGCCAGCAGCGCAATACAATATCAGCCCCAGCATTTT
NA	TRBD2	TRBJ2-7	16	TRBV6-5	CASSYSRASGAYEQYF	TGTGCCAGCAGTTACTCGAGGGCTAGCGGGGCCTACGAGCAGTACTTC
NA	NA	TRBJ2-3	15	TRBV6-1	CASTSGVVRGDTQYF	TGTGCCAGCACTTCGGGGGTCGTCCGAGGAGATACGCAGTATTTT
NA	TRBD2	TRBJ2-7	15	TRBV19	CATLVATSGRYEQYF	TGTGCCACTCTGGTGGCCACTAGCGGGAGGTACGAGCAGTACTTC
NA	NA	TRBJ1-1	11	TRBV20-1	CRPGAPPEAFF	TGCAGGCCTGGGGCTCCTCCTGAAGCTTTCTTT
NA	NA	TRBJ1-5	15	TRBV28	CASSLSPGGNQPQHF	TGTGCCAGCAGTTTAAGCCCCGGGGGCAATCAGCCCCAGCATTTT